Here is one T cell receptor (beta chain) with its context. Its antigen remains unidentified. These data come from a study of T cell responses to AZD1222 COVID-19 vaccine. Overall study context: Analysis merged second doses at about 4 or about 12 weeks. Findings of the study overall: Repertoire sampling occurred only after the peak T cell response. With two AZD1222 doses given, Spike-specific TCR breadth and depth both rose. White British donors predominated, females outnumbered males, and clonal diversity was possibly underestimated.

Trimming took 1 base from V and 0 from J, leaving 13 bases between them. Germline CDR1 reads MNHEY; CDR2 reads SMNVEV (reference sequence). The CDR3 totals 17 residues. The table came from immunoSEQ multiplex PCR; TCRdb's copy has only in-frame clones and leaves some out. The sample records some 89,000 clones, around 90% being singletons. This chain links TRBV27 with TRBJ2-1, with D perhaps given as TRBD1 or TRBD2 (5 bases each). The clonotype originates from an adult in good health. The sequencing here drew on peripheral blood, taken on day 0 of AZD1222 vaccination. The CDR3 DNA is TGTGCCAGCAGTTTATGGGCACGGGGCAGCTCCTACAATGAGCAGTTCTTC. Translation gives CASSLWARGSSYNEQFF.